The 6 T cell receptor beta chains below were found in one sample sequenced in a study of T-cell reconstitution after alpha-beta-depleted transplantation in children. Using unique molecular identifiers, the investigators prepared the TCRbeta library. TCRdb re-called the PCR reads through MiXCR, storing one row per CDR3 protein. The data hold about 500,000 distinct CDR3 sequences, with approximately 29% observed a single time. Sample: PBMCs from the stem cell graft donor, taken from the stem cell graft. These receptors originate from a human donor who donated a stem cell graft to a child with aplastic anemia.

The gene calls are TRBV9 and TRBJ2-2, with 9 positions matching TRBD1. Unmatched junction bases numbered 3, after V lost 0 bases and J lost 3 bases. This CDR3 has 16 amino acids. Germline V lookup: CDR1 SGDLS, CDR2 YYNGEE. CDR3 in amino acids: CASSVVRTGDTGELFF. CDR3 coding DNA: TGTGCCAGCAGCGTAGTGAGGACAGGGGACACCGGGGAGCTGTTTTTT.

The chain joins TRBV7-3 to TRBJ2-1; TRBD2 matches 7 bases. J lost 15 bases, V lost 1 base, and 9 bases had no gene match. The CDR3 totals 13 residues. In germline, CDR1 is SGHTA, CDR2 FQGTGA. The CDR3 loop is CASSLRGGREAFF. CDR3 bases: TGTGCCAGCAGCTTAAGAGGCGGGAGAGAAGCGTTCTTC.

The V gene is TRBV28, the J gene TRBJ2-1; D is unresolved. Germline values: CDR1 MDHEN, CDR2 SYDVKM. The V gene lost 7 bases and the J gene lost 2 bases, with 12 bases spanning the gap. This CDR3 is 14 amino acids long. As DNA, the CDR3 is TGTGCCAGCACCGAACTGGATGCCTACAATGAGCAGTTCTTC. Its protein is CASTELDAYNEQFF.

The table lists this clonotype with a few counts. The V and J genes are TRBV7-3 and TRBJ2-1, with 7 bases matching TRBD2. V lost 6 bases, J lost 5 bases, and 4 bases stayed unmatched. The CDR3 runs 13 residues. Per germline, CDR1 SGHTA and CDR2 FQGTGA. The CDR3 sequence: CASSAGVHNEQFF. CDR3 in DNA: TGTGCCAGCAGTGCGGGAGTCCACAATGAGCAGTTCTTC. Together with reference TRBV7-3 and TRBJ2-1, the CDR3 gives the full variable domain: GAGVSQTPSNKVTEKGKYVELRCDPISGHTALYWYRQSLGQGPEFLIYFQGTGAADDSGLPNDRFFAVRPEGSVSTLKIQRTERGDSAVYLCASSAGVHNEQFFGPGTRLTVL.

This chain connects TRBV5-6 to TRBJ2-1; D gene unclear. The CDR3 runs 16 residues. The V gene's germline CDR1 is SGHDT and CDR2 YYEEEE. V was clipped by 7 bases and J by 0 bases, with 17 bases between them. The CDR3 coding sequence is TGTGCCAGCCGTCGACCTAACTTGGACTCCTACAATGAGCAGTTCTTC. Protein sequence: CASRRPNLDSYNEQFF.

This chain uses TRBV3-1 with TRBJ2-2; D ambiguous. The CDR3 spans 14 residues. Germline assignment: CDR1 LGHDT and CDR2 YNNKEL (reference sequence). Trimming cost V 1 base and J 8 bases, with 11 bases left between them. The DNA of the CDR3 is TGTGCCAGCAGCCAAGTAGGCAGCTCGGGGGAGCTGTTTTTT. This codes for CASSQVGSSGELFF.